This TCR beta chain appears in the sequencing data of a study of human T cells and chemical hapten exposure. TCRdb itself ran the RACE reads through MiXCR, one entry per CDR3 protein. The table has 150,000 to 200,000 distinct CDR3 sequences, 20% to 25% seen once. Concerning this clonotype: The antigen remains unidentified. At one end the junction does not follow the germline gene, possibly because of a read error.

Time point in this sample: patch test 1, 2 weeks after DPC sensitization. Treatment specified: therapeutic diphenylcyclopropenone sensitization with weekly scalp DPC. Study-level results: Those TCRs sitting above 1 in 1000 frequency stayed the same with DPC sensitization.

This CDR3 spans 14 amino acids. Germline CDR1 is SQVTM and CDR2 is ANQGSEA. This chain links TRBV29-1 with TRBJ1-2, with D tentatively TRBD1 (5 bases). This clonotype was sampled from a woman in her fifties or sixties with alopecia areata. Some clones in this sample may be carry-over from other donors' samples. The source material was whole blood, sampled in connection with sensitization to the hapten diphenylcyclopropenone (DPC). DNA for the CDR3: TGCAGCGTTGAAGAGGGTAGCAGGGCGGATGGCTACAACTTC. Residues: CSVEEGSRADGYNF. The full variable domain, with the rest looked up from reference TRBV29-1 and TRBJ1-2, is SAVISQKPSRDICQRGTSLTIQCQVDSQVTMMFWYRQQPGQSLTLIATANQGSEATYESGFVIDKFPISRPNLTFSTLTVSNMSPEDSSIYLCSVEEGSRADGYNFGSGTRLTVV.